The TCR beta chain described here comes from a study of cytomegalovirus exposure and HLA in healthy donors. Overall study: Genetic ancestry analysis placed more than 80% of the 300 to 400 donors that were genotyped in the Caucasian-associated cluster. Broader study findings: Another analysis was done later, and it associated around 15,000 TCR beta sequences with HLA alleles at 0.05 false discovery rate. The authors listed approximately 150 TCR beta chains as cytomegalovirus-associated. Among TCR sequences, most were rare, though some public TCRs appeared in many donors.

The V gene's germline CDR1 is SGHNT and CDR2 YYREEE (reference sequence). The CDR3 sequence is 14 residues long. V lost 4 bases and J lost 6; bases outside the gene matches: 2. As to this clone: Its matching antigen is unknown.

PCR amplification relied on 60 Vbeta primers (plus 13 Jbeta primers). Libraries were prepared by immunoSEQ multiplex PCR; TCRdb keeps only in-frame clonotypes and omits some of them. In the table there are 220,000 or so clones, almost 80% of which are singletons. The sequenced sample consisted of PBMCs. The sequence was obtained from a male donor in good health and CMV-seronegative. The chain is built from TRBV5-4 and TRBJ1-4; TRBD1 matches at 11 bases. Here the CDR3 DNA reads TGTGCCAGCAGCCGGACAGGGGGCCATGAAAAACTGTTTTTT. As protein: CASSRTGGHEKLFF.